Each of the 8 T cell receptor beta chains below was sequenced from the same sample in a study of shared clonotypes between healthy human individuals (TCRdb year 2020). CD8 naive samples were obtained by positive selection for CCR7 among CD45RO-negative cells, yielding a CD45RA+CCR7+ population from which TemRA cells were excluded. Library preparation was by the immunoSEQ multiplex PCR assay. In TCRdb, the immuneACCESS table is reduced to in-frame sequences with V and J assigned. These tables do not hold every clone; where another copy was compared, an unresolved V gene accounts for under half, and the others remain unexplained. Across this sample there are about 2,200,000 clones, with about 93% seen only once. About 1.8% of the sample is in the top ten clones. Sequenced input: naive CD8+ T cells from PBMCs. The cell subset or site label on this specimen signifies: CD45RA+CCR7+. These receptors all stem from a young man in good health. Some clones in this sample may be carry-over from other donors' samples.

V usage is TRBV29-1 and J usage is TRBJ2-3; TRBD1 matches 7 bases. This CDR3 has 15 residues. The junction had 12 bases not matched to a gene; V was cut back by 5 bases and J by 4 bases. CDR1 SQVTM and CDR2 ANQGSEA come from the germline V gene. CDR3 region: CSVPPWQGVADTQYF. The CDR3 DNA reads as TGCAGCGTTCCTCCCTGGCAGGGGGTAGCAGATACGCAGTATTTT.

V and J are TRBV27 and TRBJ2-6; 9 bases are shared with TRBD1. V lost 7 bases, J lost 3 bases, and 7 bases stayed unmatched. Germline V lookup: CDR1 MNHEY, CDR2 SMNVEV (reference sequence). The CDR3 contains 16 residues. The CDR3: CASKWDRVGGANVLTF. The CDR3 DNA is TGTGCCAGCAAATGGGACAGGGTAGGTGGGGCCAACGTCCTGACTTTC.

This clone was observed once. This sequence joins TRBV6-6 and TRBJ1-5; D call uncertain. CDR1 and CDR2 (germline): MNHNY, SVGAGI (reference sequence). This CDR3 contains 14 residues. Trimming removed 2 bases from V and 5 bases from J, with 10 bases in between. The CDR3 loop is CASSYPPADQPQHF. The CDR3 DNA sequence: TGTGCCAGCAGTTACCCACCGGCAGATCAGCCCCAGCATTTT.

The rearrangement joins TRBV18 to TRBJ2-7; 10 bases fit TRBD1. Germline lookup yields CDR1 KGHSH and CDR2 LQKENI. The CDR3 is 14 residues long. After removal of 6 bases from V and 4 bases from J, the junction contained 6 bases not matched to a gene. Here the CDR3 DNA reads TGTGCCAGCTCTCCGACAGGGGGCGGATACGAGCAGTACTTC. As protein: CASSPTGGGYEQYF.

This sequence joins TRBV30 and TRBJ2-7; no definite D call. Trimming stripped 1 base from V and 3 bases from J, with 16 bases between. Germline V gives CDR1 GTSNPN, CDR2 SVGIG (reference sequence). This CDR3 has 15 residues. The CDR3 here is CAWSEPLEWSYEQYF. In DNA form, the CDR3 reads TGTGCCTGGAGTGAACCCCTGGAGTGGAGCTACGAGCAGTACTTC.

This chain connects TRBV5-1 to TRBJ1-3, with 7 bases that match TRBD1. CDR1 SGHRS and CDR2 YFSETQ come from the germline V gene. The CDR3 covers 16 residues. The J segment lost 8 bases and the V segment lost 0 bases, leaving 11 bases of the junction unmatched. CDR3 nucleotide sequence: TGCGCCAGCAGCTTGGAACTCCGGGACAGCCGAGACACCATATATTTT. It specifies CASSLELRDSRDTIYF.

Turning to this clone: The sample carries other DNA sequences with the same CDR3. The rearrangement links TRBV7-6 to TRBJ1-5, with D perhaps matching TRBD1 (5 bases). Germline V gene lookup returns CDR1 SGHVS and CDR2 FNYEAQ. Trimming took 5 bases from V and 4 from J, leaving 15 bases between them. The CDR3 totals 15 residues. The DNA of the CDR3 is TGTGCCAGCAGCCCGCAACCAGGGCTTAATCAGCCCCAGCATTTT. Its translation: CASSPQPGLNQPQHF.

This chain links TRBV4-2 with TRBJ2-7; 7 bases map to TRBD2. Trimming took 2 bases from V and 3 from J; bases not matched to a gene: 13. The germline V gene encodes CDR1 LGHNA and CDR2 YNFKEQ. This CDR3 region has 17 residues. The DNA of the CDR3 is TGTGCCAGCAGCCAATACTTGGGGGGAGGGCCTGACTACGAGCAGTACTTC. Its translation: CASSQYLGGGPDYEQYF.